Below, 26 T cell receptor beta chains from the same sample are listed, as sequenced in a study of shared clonotypes between healthy human individuals. Data came from immunoSEQ multiplex PCR; TCRdb stores just in-frame clones and leaves some out. This table holds about 1.5 million clones, 95% to 99% found once. The specimen was naive CD4+ T cells sorted from blood. Subset given: CD45RA+ positively selected. The receptor set was obtained from a man younger than 40 in good health.

The chain uses TRBV2 and TRBJ2-5; TRBD2 agrees at 12 bases. Per the germline V gene, CDR1 is SNHLY and CDR2 is FYNNEI. The CDR3 is 15 amino acids. V dropped 2 bases and J dropped 5; count of bases not matched to a gene: 3. The CDR3, as DNA: TGTGCCAGCAGTGAACTACTAGCGGGAGGTGAGACCCAGTACTTC. It specifies CASSELLAGGETQYF.

This chain uses TRBV29-1 with TRBJ2-1; 7 positions match TRBD2. The CDR3 has 15 residues. Germline V CDR1 and CDR2: SQVTM, ANQGSEA. Trimming removed 0 bases from V and 8 bases from J; junction bases left unmatched: 10. The CDR3 DNA follows: TGCAGCGTTGAAGATCGGGGGGACGGGTTCTATGAGCAGTTCTTC. Amino acids: CSVEDRGDGFYEQFF.

The rearrangement uses TRBV7-2 and TRBJ2-3; a weak D match, TRBD1 (6 bases). The germline V gene has CDR1 SGHTA and CDR2 FQGNSA. The CDR3 is 14 residues long. Trimming removed 2 bases from V and 4 bases from J, with 10 bases in between. The CDR3 is CASSLWQGSDTQYF. CDR3 nucleotide sequence: TGTGCCAGCAGCTTATGGCAGGGGTCAGATACGCAGTATTTT.

The rearrangement joins TRBV10-3 to TRBJ2-3; 11 bases align to TRBD1. CDR3 length equals 15 residues. CDR1 and CDR2 (germline): ENHRY, SYGVKD. V gave up 9 bases and J gave up 3 bases; unmatched junction bases: 8. Here the CDR3 reads CAIYGGQGVTDTQYF. The CDR3 nucleotides read TGTGCCATATATGGGGGACAGGGGGTGACAGATACGCAGTATTTT.

The chain links TRBV9 to TRBJ2-5; D unresolved. Germline assignment: CDR1 SGDLS and CDR2 YYNGEE. The CDR3 is made up of 14 amino acids. V dropped 0 bases and J dropped 5 bases, with 11 bases sitting between them. The CDR3 loop is CASSVGMGSETQYF. The CDR3 region has the DNA TGTGCCAGCAGCGTAGGTATGGGATCCGAGACCCAGTACTTC.

The sample holds one count of this clone. This chain uses TRBV5-4 with TRBJ2-7, with 9 positions matching TRBD1. CDR1 SGHNT and CDR2 YYREEE come from the germline V gene (reference sequence). The length of the CDR3 is 13 residues. V shed 6 bases and J 5 bases; nucleotides not matched to a gene: 6. The CDR3 bases are TGTGCCAGCACCGGGACAGGGCGCAACGAGCAGTACTTC. Protein product: CASTGTGRNEQYF.

Regarding this clone: The same CDR3 arises from other DNA sequences in this sample as well. The rearrangement joins TRBV11-2 to TRBJ2-7; D is ambiguous. The CDR3 is 12 amino acids. The germline CDR1 and CDR2 sequences are SGHAT and FQNNGV. Trimming removed 5 bases from V and 3 bases from J, with 8 bases in between. CDR3: CASSRQGYEQYF. The CDR3 DNA is TGTGCCAGCAGCCGACAAGGCTACGAGCAGTACTTC.

The J gene is TRBJ2-1, the V gene TRBV4-1; possible D gene TRBD2, 6 bases. In germline, CDR1 is MGHRA, CDR2 YSYEKL. The CDR3 sequence is 14 residues long. The V end lost 5 bases, the J end lost 4 bases, and 12 bases lay between the germline ends. The DNA for the CDR3 is TGCGCCAGCAGCGGCCTAGCGCAATACAATGAGCAGTTCTTC. Encoded protein: CASSGLAQYNEQFF.

This chain connects TRBV5-1 to TRBJ2-1; 7 nucleotides match TRBD2. Germline values: CDR1 SGHRS, CDR2 YFSETQ. V lost 9 bases to trimming and J lost 6 bases; unmatched junction nucleotides: 9. The CDR3 sequence is 13 residues long. The CDR3 DNA sequence: TGCGCCACCCCGATCCCGGGGGGCAATGAGCAGTTCTTC. As protein: CATPIPGGNEQFF.

This rearrangement joins TRBV5-1 to TRBJ1-1, with a possible D match to TRBD1 (5 bases). This CDR3 has 14 amino acids. Between the trimmed V and J ends, which lost 3 bases and 1 base, there was a span of 10 bases. The germline CDR1 and CDR2 sequences are SGHRS and YFSETQ. The CDR3 reads CASSSRDGNTEAFF. The CDR3, as DNA: TGCGCCAGCAGCTCCCGGGACGGGAACACTGAAGCTTTCTTT. Combining the CDR3 with reference TRBV5-1 and TRBJ1-1 gives the whole variable domain KAGVTQTPRYLIKTRGQQVTLSCSPISGHRSVSWYQQTPGQGLQFLFEYFSETQRNKGNFPGRFSGRQFSNSRSEMNVSTLELGDSALYLCASSSRDGNTEAFFGQGTRLTVV.

The chain joins TRBV28 to TRBJ2-7, with 9 positions matching TRBD1. CDR1 and CDR2 (germline): MDHEN, SYDVKM. The V and J ends lost 5 bases and 5 bases, in that order; junction bases with no gene match: 7. This CDR3 spans 14 amino acids. The CDR3 reads CASSRQGGKDEQYF. The CDR3, as DNA: TGTGCCAGCAGTCGACAGGGGGGAAAGGACGAGCAGTACTTC.

As regards this clone: Within the sample, other DNA sequences also encode this same CDR3. CDR3 nucleotide sequence: TGTGCCAGCAGCGTAGTGGGCACAGATACGCAGTATTTT. Translation gives CASSVVGTDTQYF. V gene TRBV9 combines with J gene TRBJ2-3; D is unresolved. CDR1 SGDLS and CDR2 YYNGEE come from the germline V gene. CDR3 length equals 13 residues. V was trimmed by 0 bases and J by 1 base, leaving 3 bases between them.

The rearrangement joins TRBV11-2 to TRBJ2-7, with no clear D. Looked up from germline, CDR1 is SGHAT and CDR2 is FQNNGV. Trimming took 5 bases from V and 0 from J, leaving 17 bases between them. The CDR3 has 16 residues. CDR3 sequence (DNA): TGTGCCAGCAGCGCGACTCCGATTCCAAGCTCCTACGAGCAGTACTTC. It translates to CASSATPIPSSYEQYF.

The chain's CDR3 is CASSQVHVETQYF. The CDR3 bases are TGCGCCAGCAGCCAAGTCCATGTAGAGACCCAGTACTTC. The V gene is TRBV4-1, the J gene TRBJ2-5, with unresolved D. The germline V gene encodes CDR1 MGHRA and CDR2 YSYEKL. The CDR3 loop spans 13 amino acids. V lost 1 base, J lost 4 bases, and 7 bases lay in between.

The chain carries TRBV7-2 and TRBJ2-4; D may match TRBD1 or TRBD2 (5 bases each). Per the germline V gene, CDR1 is SGHTA and CDR2 is FQGNSA. The CDR3 runs 15 residues. The V end lost 4 bases, the J end lost 7 bases, and 17 bases lay between the germline ends. As DNA, the CDR3 is TGTGCCAGCAGCTGGGACGGCCTGGATGGGAACATTCAGTACTTC. It specifies CASSWDGLDGNIQYF. The entire variable domain, with the rest obtained from reference TRBV7-2 and TRBJ2-4, is as follows: GAGVSQSPSNKVTEKGKDVELRCDPISGHTALYWYRQSLGQGLEFLIYFQGNSAPDKSGLPSDRFSAERTGGSVSTLTIQRTQQEDSAVYLCASSWDGLDGNIQYFGAGTRLSVL.

The rearrangement joins TRBV18 to TRBJ1-1; D uncertain. The CDR3 covers 15 residues. Trimming removed 2 bases from V and 1 base from J, with 11 bases in between. CDR1 and CDR2 from the germline V gene are KGHSH and LQKENI. CDR3 protein: CASSPSQEGNTEAFF. CDR3 sequence (DNA): TGTGCCAGCTCACCAAGTCAAGAGGGGAACACTGAAGCTTTCTTT.

V usage is TRBV27 and J usage is TRBJ2-1, with D possibly TRBD2 on 5 matching bases. V was clipped by 1 base and J by 6 bases, with 10 bases between them. Germline V lookup: CDR1 MNHEY, CDR2 SMNVEV (reference sequence). This CDR3 contains 14 residues. The chain's CDR3 is CASSLLVRGNEQFF. DNA for the CDR3: TGTGCCAGCAGTTTATTGGTTCGGGGCAATGAGCAGTTCTTC.

This chain connects TRBV7-9 to TRBJ2-7, with D tentatively TRBD2 (6 bases). The CDR3 runs to 14 residues. Trimming left V 5 bases short and J 0 bases short, with 11 bases between. Germline lookup yields CDR1 SEHNR and CDR2 FQNEAQ (reference sequence). DNA for the CDR3: TGTGCCAGCAGCCCTGGGGGGAGCTCCTACGAGCAGTACTTC. It specifies CASSPGGSSYEQYF.

This rearrangement joins TRBV15 to TRBJ1-4; D not resolved. The V end was cut by 1 base, the J end by 3 bases, with 15 bases between. The CDR3 loop spans 17 amino acids. CDR1 and CDR2 from the germline V gene are LNHNV and YYDKDF (reference sequence). DNA for the CDR3: TGTGCCACCAGCAGAGGTGCCACCACGGCGGCTAATGAAAAACTGTTTTTT. Translation: CATSRGATTAANEKLFF.

The chain combines TRBV30 with TRBJ2-2; D is possibly TRBD1 (6 bases). Germline V gives CDR1 GTSNPN, CDR2 SVGIG (reference sequence). The V end was cut by 2 bases, the J end by 7 bases, with 17 bases between. This CDR3 contains 15 residues. As DNA, the CDR3 is TGTGCCTGGAGTAAAAACAGGGTCCTCATCGGGGAGCTGTTTTTT. This gives the protein CAWSKNRVLIGELFF.

The gene calls are TRBV7-2 and TRBJ1-2, with D tentatively TRBD1 (5 bases). Germline loops: CDR1 SGHTA, CDR2 FQGNSA. V lost 1 base and J 4 bases, leaving 13 bases between the germline ends. This CDR3 spans 15 amino acids. Here the CDR3 reads CASSLVPGVVYGYTF. The CDR3 nucleotides are TGTGCCAGCAGCTTAGTGCCGGGGGTTGTCTATGGCTACACCTTC.

The chain is built from TRBV18 and TRBJ1-1; D is possibly TRBD1 (5 bases). The length of the CDR3 is 13 residues. V shed 4 bases and J shed 8 bases, with 14 bases lying between them. CDR1 and CDR2 (germline): KGHSH, LQKENI. The CDR3 DNA reads as TGTGCCAGCTCACGGTCTGGTTGGACAGAAGCTTTCTTT. Translating it yields CASSRSGWTEAFF.

This chain uses TRBV7-2 with TRBJ1-4, with D possibly being TRBD1 (6 bases). Germline lookup yields CDR1 SGHTA and CDR2 FQGNSA. The V end was cut by 3 bases, the J end by 5 bases, with 13 bases between. CDR3 length: 15 residues. The CDR3 spells CASSLSTGLNEKLFF. The CDR3 DNA sequence: TGTGCCAGCAGCTTGTCGACAGGACTCAATGAAAAACTGTTTTTT.

The chain has TRBV13 and TRBJ1-2; 8 positions match TRBD1. The ends lost 3 bases at V and 7 bases at J; junction bases unmatched: 4. This CDR3 is built from 13 residues. The germline CDR1 and CDR2 sequences are PRHDT and FYEKMQ (reference sequence). CDR3 sequence: CASSLNRGIGYTF. The CDR3 DNA reads as TGTGCCAGCAGCTTGAACAGGGGGATTGGCTACACCTTC.

The chain joins TRBV5-4 to TRBJ2-7; TRBD2 agrees at 7 bases. This CDR3 region has 15 residues. Germline trimming cut 3 bases from V and 5 bases from J; bases unmatched to any gene: 11. Germline CDR1 and CDR2: SGHNT and YYREEE (reference sequence). The CDR3 nucleotides are TGTGCCAGCAGCTACGGCGGGTCGACTAGCCACGAGCAGTACTTC. It translates to CASSYGGSTSHEQYF.

This clone was seen a handful of times. Different DNA sequences within this sample yield the same CDR3. The chain links TRBV18 to TRBJ2-2, with D maybe TRBD1 (5 bases). V lost 1 base and J 5 bases, leaving 5 bases between the germline ends. The CDR3 runs to 13 residues. The germline V gene encodes CDR1 KGHSH and CDR2 LQKENI. The CDR3, as DNA: TGTGCCAGCTCACCACAGGGGACCGGGGAGCTGTTTTTT. As protein: CASSPQGTGELFF. The whole variable domain, filled in from reference TRBV18 and TRBJ2-2, reads NAGVMQNPRHLVRRRGQEARLRCSPMKGHSHVYWYRQLPEEGLKFMVYLQKENIIDESGMPKERFSAEFPKEGPSILRIQQVVRGDSAAYFCASSPQGTGELFFGEGSRLTVL.